This entry describes one TCR beta chain. This CDR3 spans 15 amino acids. Germline trimming cut 6 bases from V and 8 bases from J; bases unmatched to any gene: 13. Looked up from germline, CDR1 is SGHTA and CDR2 is FQGNSA. These data are taken from a study of blood T cells in healthy people across ages. Primers used in a second PCR of roughly 6 to 12 cycles were a sample-barcoded 5' primer and a J-beta primer mix. TCRdb used MiXCR to reprocess the 5' RACE reads, holding one entry per CDR3 protein. The sample carries about 830,000 distinct CDR3 sequences, 55% to 75% recorded once. The sample was blood. The clonotype was recovered from a man under 40 in good health. The rearrangement joins TRBV7-2 to TRBJ2-1; 7 nucleotides align to TRBD2. The DNA of the CDR3 is TGTGCCAGCAGTCCTCCGGGACTAAATCGCGATGAGCAGTTCTTC. Translating gives CASSPPGLNRDEQFF.